This T cell receptor (beta chain) is drawn from a study of blood T cell repertoires in COVID-19. Study-level information: The origin of the acute and convalescent COVID-19 samples was the United States, Italy and Spain. T cells, B-cell-depleted T cells, or PBMCs provided the cDNA or gDNA that served as material.

Authors' data handling: Nucleated cell number was recorded as an estimate derived from reference gene primer amplification. The protocol was immunoSEQ multiplex PCR, while the TCRdb copy is restricted to in-frame clones and leaves out a portion. That table gives V, J and clone size, and the DNA gave D and trimming. The top ten clones hold more than 4.5% of a sample with about 120,000 clones, over 75% of them seen once. The CDR3 extends over 16 amino acids. CDR1 is LGHNA and CDR2 is YSLEER in the germline V gene. V was clipped by 1 base and J by 5 bases; unmatched bases: 7. The rearrangement links TRBV4-3 to TRBJ2-3; 9 bases align to TRBD2. The receptor was isolated from a woman in her sixties or seventies with acute or convalescent COVID-19. Sequencing input: peripheral blood. The CDR3 DNA reads TGCGCCAGCAGCCAAGGGGGGGCTAGCGGGGAAGATACGCAGTATTTT. It specifies CASSQGGASGEDTQYF.